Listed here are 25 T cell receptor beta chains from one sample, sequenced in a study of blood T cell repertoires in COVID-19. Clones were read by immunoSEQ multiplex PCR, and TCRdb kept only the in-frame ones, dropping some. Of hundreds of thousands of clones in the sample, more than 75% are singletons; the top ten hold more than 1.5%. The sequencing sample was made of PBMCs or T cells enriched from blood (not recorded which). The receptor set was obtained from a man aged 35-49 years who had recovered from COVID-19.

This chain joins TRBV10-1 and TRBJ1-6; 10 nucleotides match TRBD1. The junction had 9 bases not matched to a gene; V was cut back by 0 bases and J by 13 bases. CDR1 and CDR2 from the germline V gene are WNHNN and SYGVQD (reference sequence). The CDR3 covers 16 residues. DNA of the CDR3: TGCGCCAGCAGTGAGTCAGTGGGACAGGGGCCCGGGCCCCTCCACTTT. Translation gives CASSESVGQGPGPLHF.

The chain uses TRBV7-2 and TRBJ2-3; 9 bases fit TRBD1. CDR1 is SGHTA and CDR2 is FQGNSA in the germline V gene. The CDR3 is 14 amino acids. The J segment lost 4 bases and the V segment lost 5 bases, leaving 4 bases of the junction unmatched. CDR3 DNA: TGTGCCAGCAGCATACAGGGGGCCCCAGATACGCAGTATTTT. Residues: CASSIQGAPDTQYF.

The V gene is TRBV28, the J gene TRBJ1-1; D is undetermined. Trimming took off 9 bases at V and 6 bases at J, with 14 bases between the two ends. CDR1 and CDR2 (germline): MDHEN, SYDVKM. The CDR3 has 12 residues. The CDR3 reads CASSGYLAEAFF. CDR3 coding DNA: TGTGCCAGTTCTGGCTATCTAGCTGAAGCTTTCTTT.

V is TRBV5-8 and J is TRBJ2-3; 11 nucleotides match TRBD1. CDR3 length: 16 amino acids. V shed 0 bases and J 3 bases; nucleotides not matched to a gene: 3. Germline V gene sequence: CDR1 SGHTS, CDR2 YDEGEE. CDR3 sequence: CASSLVGQGDTDTQYF. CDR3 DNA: TGTGCCAGCAGCTTGGTGGGACAGGGGGATACAGATACGCAGTATTTT.

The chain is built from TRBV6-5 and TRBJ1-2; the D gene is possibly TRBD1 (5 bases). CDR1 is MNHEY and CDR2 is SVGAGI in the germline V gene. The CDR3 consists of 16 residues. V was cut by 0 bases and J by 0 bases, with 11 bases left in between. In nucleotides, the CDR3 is TGTGCCAGCAGTTACTCCCGACAGCCTTCTAACTATGGCTACACCTTC. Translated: CASSYSRQPSNYGYTF.

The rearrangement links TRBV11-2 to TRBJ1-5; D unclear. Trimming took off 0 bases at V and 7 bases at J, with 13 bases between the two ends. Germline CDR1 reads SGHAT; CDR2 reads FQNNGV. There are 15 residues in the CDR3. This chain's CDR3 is CASSLDSGVGQPQHF. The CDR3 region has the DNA TGTGCCAGCAGCTTAGACTCCGGGGTGGGGCAGCCCCAGCATTTT.

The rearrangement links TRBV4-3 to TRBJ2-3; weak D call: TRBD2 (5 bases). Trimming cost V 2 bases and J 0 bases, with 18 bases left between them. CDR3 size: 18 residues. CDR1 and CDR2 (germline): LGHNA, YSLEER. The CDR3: CASSQIYSGSASTDTQYF. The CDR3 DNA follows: TGCGCCAGCAGCCAAATTTATTCTGGGAGCGCAAGCACAGATACGCAGTATTTT.

The CDR3 here is CASRTGGNGANVLTF. The CDR3, as DNA: TGTGCCAGCAGGACAGGGGGGAATGGGGCCAACGTCCTGACTTTC. The chain links TRBV21-1 to TRBJ2-6; the tabulated D call, TRBD1, remains unverified against the DNA. TRBV21-1 is an annotated pseudogene. The length of the CDR3 is 15 residues.

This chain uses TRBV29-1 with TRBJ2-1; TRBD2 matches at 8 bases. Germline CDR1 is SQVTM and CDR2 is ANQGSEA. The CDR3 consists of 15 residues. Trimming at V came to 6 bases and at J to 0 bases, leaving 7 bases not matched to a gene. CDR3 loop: CSVEKREHSYNEQFF. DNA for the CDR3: TGCAGCGTGGAAAAGCGGGAGCACTCCTACAATGAGCAGTTCTTC.

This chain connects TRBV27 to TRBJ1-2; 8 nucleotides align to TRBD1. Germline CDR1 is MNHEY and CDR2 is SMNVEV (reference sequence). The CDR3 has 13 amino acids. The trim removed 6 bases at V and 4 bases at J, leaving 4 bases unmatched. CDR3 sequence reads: CASRPTGAYGYTF. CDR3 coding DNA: TGTGCCAGCAGGCCGACAGGGGCCTATGGCTACACCTTC.

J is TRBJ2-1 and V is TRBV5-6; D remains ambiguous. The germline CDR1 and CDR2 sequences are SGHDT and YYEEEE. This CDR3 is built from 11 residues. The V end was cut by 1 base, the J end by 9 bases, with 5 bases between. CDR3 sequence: CASSLQAEQFF. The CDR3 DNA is TGTGCCAGCAGCTTGCAAGCTGAGCAGTTCTTC.

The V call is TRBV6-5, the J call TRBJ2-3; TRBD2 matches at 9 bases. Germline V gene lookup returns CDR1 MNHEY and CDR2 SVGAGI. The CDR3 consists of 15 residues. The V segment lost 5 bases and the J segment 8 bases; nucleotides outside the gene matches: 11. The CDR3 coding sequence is TGTGCCAGCAGTCCTCTAGCGGGGACCGAGGGTACGCAGTATTTT. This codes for CASSPLAGTEGTQYF.

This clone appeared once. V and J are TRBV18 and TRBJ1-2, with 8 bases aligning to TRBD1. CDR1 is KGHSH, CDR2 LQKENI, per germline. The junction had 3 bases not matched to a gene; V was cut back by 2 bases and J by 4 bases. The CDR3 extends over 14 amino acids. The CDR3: CASSPTTGGYGYTF. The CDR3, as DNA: TGTGCCAGCTCACCAACCACAGGGGGCTATGGCTACACCTTC.

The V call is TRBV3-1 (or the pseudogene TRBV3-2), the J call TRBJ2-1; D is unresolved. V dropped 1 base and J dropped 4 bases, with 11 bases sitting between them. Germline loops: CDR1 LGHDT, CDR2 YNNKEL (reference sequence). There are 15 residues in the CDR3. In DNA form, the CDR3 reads TGTGCCAGCAGCCAAGTCGCGGCCGCTTACAATGAGCAGTTCTTC. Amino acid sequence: CASSQVAAAYNEQFF.

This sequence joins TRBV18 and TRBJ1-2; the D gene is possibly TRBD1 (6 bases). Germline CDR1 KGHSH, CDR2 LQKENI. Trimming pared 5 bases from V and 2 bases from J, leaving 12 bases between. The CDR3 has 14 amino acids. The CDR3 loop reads CASSAQDSNYGYTF. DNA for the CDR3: TGTGCCAGCTCAGCCCAGGACAGCAACTATGGCTACACCTTC.

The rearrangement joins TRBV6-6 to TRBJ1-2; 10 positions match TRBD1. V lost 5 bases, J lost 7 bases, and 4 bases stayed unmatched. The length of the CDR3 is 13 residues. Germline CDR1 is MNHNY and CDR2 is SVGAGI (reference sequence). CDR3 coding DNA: TGTGCCAGCAGTAGACAGGGGGCGTCTGGCTACACCTTC. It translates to CASSRQGASGYTF.

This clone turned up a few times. This chain's CDR3 is CASRGLRSTEAFF. Written as DNA, the CDR3 is TGCGCCAGCAGAGGACTGAGGAGCACTGAAGCTTTCTTT. This chain joins TRBV4-1 and TRBJ1-1, with D hard to call. Trimming took 6 bases from V and 4 from J, leaving 12 bases between them. Germline V CDR1 and CDR2: MGHRA, YSYEKL. The CDR3 sequence is 13 residues long.

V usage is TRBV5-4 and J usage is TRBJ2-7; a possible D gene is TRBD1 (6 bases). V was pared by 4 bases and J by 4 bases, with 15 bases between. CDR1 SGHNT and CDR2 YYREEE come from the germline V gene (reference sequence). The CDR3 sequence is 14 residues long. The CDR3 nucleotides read TGTGCCAGCAGCCCCCGCCAGACAGGATACGAGCAGTACTTC. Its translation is CASSPRQTGYEQYF.

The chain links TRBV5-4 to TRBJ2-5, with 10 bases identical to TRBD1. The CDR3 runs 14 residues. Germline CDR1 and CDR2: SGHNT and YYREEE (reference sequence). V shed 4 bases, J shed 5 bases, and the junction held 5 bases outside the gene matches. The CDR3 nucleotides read TGTGCCAGCAGCCCGGGACAGGGGAAGGAGACCCAGTACTTC. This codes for CASSPGQGKETQYF.

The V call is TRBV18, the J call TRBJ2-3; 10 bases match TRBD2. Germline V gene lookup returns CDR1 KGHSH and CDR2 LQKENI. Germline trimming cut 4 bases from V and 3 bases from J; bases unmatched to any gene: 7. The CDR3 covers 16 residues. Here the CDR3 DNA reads TGTGCCAGCTCACTCAGCGGGAGGGCCGGAACAGATACGCAGTATTTT. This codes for CASSLSGRAGTDTQYF.

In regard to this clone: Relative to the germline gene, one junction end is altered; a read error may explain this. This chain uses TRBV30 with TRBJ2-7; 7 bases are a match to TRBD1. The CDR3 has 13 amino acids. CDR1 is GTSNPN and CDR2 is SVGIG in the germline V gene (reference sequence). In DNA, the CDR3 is TGTGCCTGGGGACTGGGGGAACTAAGGGGGCAGTACTTT. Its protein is CAWGLGELRGQYF.

CDR3 loop: CSVVGQSNTEAFF. The CDR3 DNA sequence: TGCAGCGTCGTCGGACAGTCAAACACTGAAGCTTTCTTT. The V call is TRBV29-1, the J call TRBJ1-1, with D possibly being TRBD1 (6 bases). The V gene's germline CDR1 is SQVTM and CDR2 ANQGSEA. This CDR3 comprises 13 residues. Between the trimmed V and J ends, which lost 6 bases and 2 bases, there was a span of 13 bases.

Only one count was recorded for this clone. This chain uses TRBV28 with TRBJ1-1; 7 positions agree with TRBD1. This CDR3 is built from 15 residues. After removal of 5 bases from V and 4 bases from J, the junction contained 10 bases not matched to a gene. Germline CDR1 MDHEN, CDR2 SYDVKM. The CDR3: CASSPEDRVGTEAFF. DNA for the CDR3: TGTGCCAGCAGTCCCGAAGACAGGGTAGGCACTGAAGCTTTCTTT.

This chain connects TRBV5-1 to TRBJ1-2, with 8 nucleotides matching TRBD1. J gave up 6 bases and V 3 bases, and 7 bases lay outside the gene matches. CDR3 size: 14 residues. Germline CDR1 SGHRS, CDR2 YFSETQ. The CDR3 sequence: CASSWTGNVDGYTF. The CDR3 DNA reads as TGCGCCAGCAGCTGGACAGGGAACGTGGATGGCTACACCTTC.

CDR3 amino acids: CASSWRQGGNEQFF. CDR3 DNA sequence: TGTGCCAGCAGCTGGAGACAGGGGGGCAATGAGCAGTTCTTC. J is TRBJ2-1 and V is TRBV5-6, with TRBD1 matching 9 bases. This CDR3 is built from 14 residues. The junction had 4 bases not matched to a gene; V was cut back by 3 bases and J by 6 bases. CDR1 and CDR2 (germline): SGHDT, YYEEEE.